There are a few counts of the clone carrying this T cell receptor (beta chain). One end of the junction does not line up with germline, which may come from a read error. The entry originates in a study of blood T cells in healthy people across ages. The second PCR ran roughly 6 to 12 cycles with a sample-barcoded 5' primer and J-beta primers. Template switching added a 12-random-nucleotide identifier to every cDNA molecule. TCRdb processed the 5' RACE reads anew with MiXCR; each CDR3 protein has one entry. The data contain approximately 780,000 distinct CDR3 sequences, around a quarter of them singletons. The germline gives CDR1 MNHNS, CDR2 SASEGT. This CDR3 has 12 amino acids. These records were also assigned to another study, of T cells of mothers and their children.

This TCR was sampled from a boy aged 10-17 years in good health. Material for sequencing was blood. V usage is TRBV6-1 and J usage is TRBJ1-1; TRBD1 might be the D (6 bases). The CDR3 here is CASRGQNAEAFF. DNA of the CDR3: TGTGCCAGCAGAGGACAGAACGCTGAAGCTTTCTTT.